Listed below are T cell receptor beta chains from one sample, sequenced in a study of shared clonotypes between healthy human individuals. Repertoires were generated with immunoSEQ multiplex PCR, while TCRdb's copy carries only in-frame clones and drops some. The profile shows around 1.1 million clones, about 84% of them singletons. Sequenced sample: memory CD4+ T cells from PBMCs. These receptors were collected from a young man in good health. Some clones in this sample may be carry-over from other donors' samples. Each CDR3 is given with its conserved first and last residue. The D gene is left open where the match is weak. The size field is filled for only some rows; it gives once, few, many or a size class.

CASSLFQKYYGYTF,TGTGCCAGCAGTTTATTTCAGAAGTACTATGGCTACACCTTC,TRBJ1-2,TRBV28,.,.
CASSATVNTEAFF,TGTGCCAGCAGTGCAACAGTGAACACTGAAGCTTTCTTT,TRBJ1-1,TRBV6-1,.,.
CAISESSGKVYEQYF,TGTGCCATCAGTGAGTCGTCCGGGAAGGTGTACGAGCAGTACTTC,TRBJ2-7,TRBV10-3,.,.
CSASIIGWAFF,TGCAGTGCTAGTATAATCGGGTGGGCGTTCTTC,TRBJ2-1,TRBV20-1,.,once
CASSLGGTGTYGYTF,TGTGCCAGCAGCTTAGGAGGGACAGGGACCTATGGCTACACCTTC,TRBJ1-2,TRBV11-2,TRBD1,.
CASSPTSTDTQYF,TGTGCCAGCAGCCCGACTAGCACAGATACGCAGTATTTT,TRBJ2-3,TRBV7-9,.,once
CVSQSPHRQETQYF,TGTGTCAGCCAGAGTCCCCACAGACAAGAGACCCAGTACTTC,TRBJ2-5,TRBV6-6,.,.
CASRRTGGYGANVLTF,TGTGCCAGCAGAAGAACGGGAGGCTACGGGGCCAACGTCCTGACTTTC,TRBJ2-6,TRBV5-6,TRBD2,once
CASSLGVTEILETQYF,TGCGCCAGCAGCTTGGGAGTAACAGAGATCTTGGAGACCCAGTACTTC,TRBJ2-5,TRBV5-1,.,.
CASGRRTGRDNEQFF,TGTGCCAGCGGACGTAGGACCGGGAGGGATAATGAGCAGTTCTTC,TRBJ2-1,TRBV2,TRBD2,.
CASIFIAAGETQYF,TGTGCCAGCATTTTCATAGCGGCGGGAGAGACCCAGTACTTC,TRBJ2-5,TRBV6-1,.,.
CAWSVRLGTYEQYF,TGTGCCTGGAGTGTACGGCTGGGCACCTACGAGCAGTACTTC,TRBJ2-7,TRBV30,.,.
CATAYFWNTEAFF,TGTGCCACCGCATACTTCTGGAACACTGAAGCTTTCTTT,TRBJ1-1,TRBV10-3,.,.
CAWTPDRGGNQPQHF,TGTGCCTGGACCCCGGACAGGGGAGGGAATCAGCCCCAGCATTTT,TRBJ1-5,TRBV30,TRBD1,.
CASSTKVGQIETQYF,TGTGCCAGCAGCACCAAAGTTGGACAGATCGAGACCCAGTACTTC,TRBJ2-5,TRBV7-6,.,.
CSVAAGSSYEQYF,TGCAGCGTTGCAGCGGGGAGCTCCTACGAGCAGTACTTC,TRBJ2-7,TRBV29-1,TRBD2,.
CASSRDILGTEAFF,TGTGCCAGCAGCCGAGACATCCTTGGGACTGAAGCTTTCTTT,TRBJ1-1,TRBV9,.,.
CASWDRRNTIYF,TGTGCCAGCTGGGACAGGCGGAACACCATATATTTT,TRBJ1-3,TRBV6-1,TRBD1,.
CASSRVGFYGYTF,TGTGCCAGCAGCAGAGTGGGTTTCTATGGCTACACCTTC,TRBJ1-2,TRBV9,.,.
CAISESGVRGYTF,TGTGCCATCAGTGAGTCGGGGGTGAGGGGCTACACCTTC,TRBJ1-2,TRBV10-3,.,.
CATSTMGVAKNIQYF,TGTGCCACCAGCACGATGGGGGTAGCCAAAAACATTCAGTACTTC,TRBJ2-4,TRBV15,.,.
CASSIAGAVRETQYF,TGTGCCAGCTCGATCGCCGGGGCGGTTAGGGAGACCCAGTACTTC,TRBJ2-5,TRBV11-1,.,.
CASSLGLAGHTDTQYF,TGTGCCAGCAGCTTAGGGCTAGCGGGCCACACAGATACGCAGTATTTT,TRBJ2-3,TRBV7-9,TRBD2,few
CASSRGELYGYTF,TGTGCCAGTAGTCGGGGGGAGCTATATGGCTACACCTTC,TRBJ1-2,TRBV19,.,.
CASSLGGYAGNTIYF,TGTGCCAGCAGCTTGGGGGGATATGCTGGAAACACCATATATTTT,TRBJ1-3,TRBV5-4,.,few
CASSPNPGTGILIGGAFF,TGTGCCAGCTCACCAAACCCCGGGACAGGGATCTTAATCGGTGGGGCTTTCTTT,TRBJ1-1,TRBV18,TRBD1,.
CASSSGYTSYNEQFF,TGTGCCAGCAGTTCGGGGTACACTTCCTACAATGAGCAGTTCTTC,TRBJ2-1,TRBV6-5,.,.
CASSLVPGLAGPNEQFF,TGCGCCAGCAGCTTGGTTCCGGGACTAGCGGGACCTAATGAGCAGTTCTTC,TRBJ2-1,TRBV5-1,TRBD2,.
CASSPSSRGSYEQYF,TGTGCCAGCTCACCCTCTAGTCGGGGCTCCTACGAGCAGTACTTC,TRBJ2-7,TRBV18,.,once
CAWGPGNTEAFF,TGTGCCTGGGGCCCAGGGAACACTGAGGCTTTCTTT,TRBJ1-1,TRBV30,.,.
CASTPGQIPGELFF,TGCGCCAGCACCCCCGGGCAGATCCCCGGGGAGCTGTTTTTT,TRBJ2-2,TRBV5-1,.,.
CASSPPLLAPSTDTQYF,TGCGCCAGCAGCCCACCCCTCCTAGCGCCCAGCACAGATACGCAGTATTTT,TRBJ2-3,TRBV5-1,.,.
CAWRRGRTSSGANVLTF,TGTGCCTGGAGGCGAGGACGGACTTCCTCTGGGGCCAACGTCCTGACTTTC,TRBJ2-6,TRBV30,.,.
CATSSGGVGTPNTEAFF,TGTGCCACCAGCAGTGGGGGCGTCGGGACCCCAAACACTGAAGCTTTCTTT,TRBJ1-1,TRBV15,.,.
CASTDRVGNTIYF,TGTGCCAGCACTGACAGGGTTGGAAACACCATATATTTT,TRBJ1-3,TRBV6-5,TRBD1,.
CASSRQGRAYEQYF,TGTGCCAGCAGTCGACAGGGGAGGGCCTACGAGCAGTACTTC,TRBJ2-7,TRBV6-5,.,.
CASSQGGGRGNYEQYF,TGCGCCAGCAGCCAAGGGGGCGGGCGGGGGAACTACGAGCAGTACTTC,TRBJ2-7,TRBV4-1,TRBD2,.
CASSTILGQGSRGYTF,TGTGCCAGCAGCACCATACTTGGACAGGGCTCGAGGGGCTACACCTTC,TRBJ1-2,TRBV27,TRBD1,.
CASSITSGRAAEQFF,TGTGCCAGCAGCATCACTAGCGGGAGGGCCGCTGAGCAGTTCTTC,TRBJ2-1,TRBV9,TRBD2,.
CASSHRTDTQYF,TGTGCCAGCTCACATCGCACAGATACGCAGTATTTT,TRBJ2-3,TRBV7-8,.,.
CASSLESTGLNYGYTF,TGCGCCAGCAGCTTGGAGTCGACGGGCCTTAACTATGGCTACACCTTC,TRBJ1-2,TRBV5-1,.,.
CASSEDRVFYEQYF,TGCGCCAGCAGCGAGGATCGGGTTTTCTACGAGCAGTACTTC,TRBJ2-7,TRBV5-1,.,.
CASSRRSTSGHQETQYF,TGTGCCAGCAGCCGGCGAAGTACTAGCGGGCACCAAGAGACCCAGTACTTC,TRBJ2-5,TRBV5-6,TRBD2,.
CASSLTGPNQPQHF,TGCGCCAGCAGCTTGACAGGGCCAAATCAGCCCCAGCATTTT,TRBJ1-5,TRBV5-1,.,few
CASSRTSGEQYF,TGTGCCAGCAGCCGTACGTCGGGGGAGCAGTACTTC,TRBJ2-7,TRBV11-3,.,.
CASSTGNINQPQHF,TGTGCCAGCAGTACAGGGAATATCAATCAGCCCCAGCATTTT,TRBJ1-5,TRBV6-5,.,.
CASSIGGNGGYTF,TGTGCCAGTAGTATCGGGGGGAACGGTGGCTACACCTTC,TRBJ1-2,TRBV19,.,.